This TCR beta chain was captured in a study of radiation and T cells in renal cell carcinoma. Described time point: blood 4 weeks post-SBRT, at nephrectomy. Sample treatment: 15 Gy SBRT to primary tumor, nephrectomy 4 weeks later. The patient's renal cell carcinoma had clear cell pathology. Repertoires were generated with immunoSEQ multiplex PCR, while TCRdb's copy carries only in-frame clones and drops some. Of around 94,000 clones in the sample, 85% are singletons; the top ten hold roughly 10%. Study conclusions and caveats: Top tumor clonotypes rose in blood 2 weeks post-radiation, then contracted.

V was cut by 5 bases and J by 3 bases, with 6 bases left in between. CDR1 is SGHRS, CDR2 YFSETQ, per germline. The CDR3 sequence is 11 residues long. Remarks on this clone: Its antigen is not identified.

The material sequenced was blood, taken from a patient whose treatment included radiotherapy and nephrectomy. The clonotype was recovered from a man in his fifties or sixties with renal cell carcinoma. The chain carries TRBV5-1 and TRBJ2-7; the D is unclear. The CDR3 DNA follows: TGCGCCAGCAGTACCCACTACGAGCAGTACTTC. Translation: CASSTHYEQYF.